The 3 T cell receptor beta chains below were found in one sample sequenced in a study of OX40 agonist ivuxolimab in advanced cancers. Receptors were amplified or captured by the immunoSEQ multiplex PCR assay. Held by TCRdb, this immuneACCESS table contains in-frame sequences only and omits some clones. Under half of the omission traces to an unresolved V gene where checked; the cause of the rest is unknown. The sample has 95,000 to 150,000 clones on record, around 89% of them singletons. 0.55% of the sample is held by the ten biggest clonotypes. The sample consisted of CD4+ or CD8+ T cells sorted from blood, taken in a trial of the OX40 agonist ivuxolimab. The origin of the receptors is an adult with an advanced solid tumor such as melanoma, head and neck, liver or kidney cancer.

The V gene is TRBV7-9, the J gene TRBJ1-1; D is perhaps TRBD1 (5 bases). Germline lookup yields CDR1 SEHNR and CDR2 FQNEAQ (reference sequence). There are 13 residues in the CDR3. Trimming left V 5 bases short and J 6 bases short, with 13 bases between. The CDR3 coding sequence is TGTGCCAGCAGCACGGGGGGTGGCTCTGAAGCTTTCTTT. It specifies CASSTGGGSEAFF.

The genes are TRBV4-2 and TRBJ2-1; 10 nucleotides line up with TRBD2. This CDR3 contains 17 residues. Trimming at V came to 2 bases and at J to 7 bases, leaving 11 bases not matched to a gene. Germline V gives CDR1 LGHNA, CDR2 YNFKEQ. This CDR3 is CASSQTSASGGANEQFF. The CDR3 coding sequence is TGTGCCAGCAGCCAAACCAGTGCGAGCGGGGGGGCTAATGAGCAGTTCTTC.

The CDR3 is CASCRGASGNTIYF. DNA of the CDR3: TGTGCCAGCTGCCGTGGGGCCTCTGGAAACACCATATATTTT. This rearrangement joins TRBV5-5 to TRBJ1-3, with a weak D call TRBD1 (5 bases). Germline assignment: CDR1 SGHKS and CDR2 YYEKEE (reference sequence). The CDR3 has 14 residues. Deletions cut 7 bases from V and 0 bases from J, with 11 bases between.